This TCR beta chain was observed in a study of blood T cell repertoires in COVID-19. Germline V gene lookup returns CDR1 SGDLS and CDR2 YYNGEE. CDR3 length: 15 amino acids. V was pared by 0 bases and J by 2 bases, with 11 bases between. Original handling: Amplification of reference gene primers was used by the study to estimate nucleated cell counts. TCRdb's copy holds only in-frame clones and misses some; the assay was immunoSEQ multiplex PCR. Clone size and the V and J calls come from that table; the DNA yielded D and trimming. Of around 170,000 clones detected, about 82% appear once; the ten largest clones hold 7% to 10%. Individuals drawn from around 25 US areas were roughly 18 to 89 years old. Recovered Cohort 3 donors showed two negative PCRs, clearance, or symptom resolution. This clone has more than one count but fewer than ten.

Sequenced input: PBMCs or T cells enriched from blood (not recorded which). The rearrangement uses TRBV9 and TRBJ2-5; a possible D gene is TRBD1 (6 bases). The origin of this receptor is a woman between 25 and 40 years old who had recovered from COVID-19. The DNA of the CDR3 is TGTGCCAGCAGCGTAGAGATTAGGGGGCAAGAGACCCAGTACTTC. The encoded protein is CASSVEIRGQETQYF.